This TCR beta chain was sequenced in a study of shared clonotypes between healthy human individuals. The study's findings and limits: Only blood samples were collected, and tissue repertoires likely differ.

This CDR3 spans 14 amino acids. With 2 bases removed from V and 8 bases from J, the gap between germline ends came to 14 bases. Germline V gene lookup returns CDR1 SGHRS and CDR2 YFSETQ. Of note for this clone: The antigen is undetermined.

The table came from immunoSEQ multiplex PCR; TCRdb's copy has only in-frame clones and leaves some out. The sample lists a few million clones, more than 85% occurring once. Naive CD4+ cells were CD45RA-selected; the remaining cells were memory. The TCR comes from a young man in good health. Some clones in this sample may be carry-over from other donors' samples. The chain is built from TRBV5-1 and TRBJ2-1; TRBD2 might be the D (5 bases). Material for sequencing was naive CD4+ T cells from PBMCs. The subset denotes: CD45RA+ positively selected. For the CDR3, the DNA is TGCGCCAGCAGCTTCGGGAAGCCGATCGATGAGCAGTTCTTC. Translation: CASSFGKPIDEQFF.